The T cell receptor beta chain under discussion was sequenced for a study of cytomegalovirus exposure and HLA in healthy donors. V shed 4 bases, J shed 11 bases, and the junction held 4 bases outside the gene matches. Germline V gene data show CDR1 as MDHEN and CDR2 as SYDVKM. There are 12 residues in the CDR3. Measured with immunoSEQ multiplex PCR; TCRdb has only the in-frame clones, and not every one. The sample records more than 95,000 clones, 89% being singletons. Sequences were obtained from PBMCs. This clonotype was sampled from a woman between 18 and 30 years old in good health and CMV-seronegative. This chain links TRBV28 with TRBJ2-1; 8 positions match TRBD2. The DNA of the CDR3 is TGTGCCAGCAGTTCGCTTAGCGGGAAGCAGTTCTTC. Translating it yields CASSSLSGKQFF. Filled out from reference TRBV28 and TRBJ2-1, the complete variable domain reads DVKVTQSSRYLVKRTGEKVFLECVQDMDHENMFWYRQDPGLGLRLIYFSYDVKMKEKGDIPEGYSVSREKKERFSLILESASTNQTSMYLCASSSLSGKQFFGPGTRLTVL.